This is a list of T cell receptor beta chains from one sample in a study of OX40 agonist ivuxolimab in advanced cancers. Produced via immunoSEQ multiplex PCR; TCRdb's table is partial and in-frame only. This sample carries about 79,000 clones, 75% to 95% of them seen once, and the ten largest clones take approximately 6.5%. The source was CD4+ or CD8+ T cells sorted from blood, collected in a trial of the OX40 agonist ivuxolimab. These receptor sequences come from an adult with an advanced solid tumor such as melanoma, head and neck, liver or kidney cancer. Both conserved end residues are part of each CDR3. The order of the fields is clone size, J gene, V gene, D gene, CDR3 DNA, CDR3 protein. The D gene is left open where the match is weak. Rows give clone size only sometimes, using once, few, many, or a class for an expanded clone.

clone size: -
J gene: TRBJ2-5
V gene: TRBV19
D gene: -
CDR3 DNA: TGTGCCAGTAGTATAGGGTTTAGGGGAGTGGAGACCCAGTACTTC
CDR3 protein: CASSIGFRGVETQYF

clone size: -
J gene: TRBJ1-1
V gene: TRBV30
D gene: -
CDR3 DNA: TGTGCCTGGAGTGTTCTGTCTGGGGCAGCTGAAGCTTTCTTT
CDR3 protein: CAWSVLSGAAEAFF

clone size: -
J gene: TRBJ2-7
V gene: TRBV7-2
D gene: -
CDR3 DNA: TGTGCCAGCAGCTTAGGGGGCTCCGCCTACGAGCAGTACTTC
CDR3 protein: CASSLGGSAYEQYF

clone size: -
J gene: TRBJ2-1
V gene: TRBV9
D gene: -
CDR3 DNA: TGTGCCAGCAGCGCGGCCCCACTTGGTGAGCAGTTCTTC
CDR3 protein: CASSAAPLGEQFF

clone size: -
J gene: TRBJ1-5
V gene: TRBV5-5
D gene: -
CDR3 DNA: TGTGCCAGCAGCTTGGACGGCTTTAGCAATCAGCCCCAGCATTTT
CDR3 protein: CASSLDGFSNQPQHF

clone size: -
J gene: TRBJ1-5
V gene: TRBV2
D gene: -
CDR3 DNA: TGTGCCAGCAGCGCGGCACAGTATAGCAATCAGCCCCAGCATTTT
CDR3 protein: CASSAAQYSNQPQHF

clone size: -
J gene: TRBJ2-1
V gene: TRBV7-2
D gene: TRBD2
CDR3 DNA: TGTGCCAGCAGAACCCGGACTAGCGGTTACAATGAGCAGTTCTTC
CDR3 protein: CASRTRTSGYNEQFF

clone size: -
J gene: TRBJ1-2
V gene: TRBV11-1
D gene: TRBD1
CDR3 DNA: TGTGCCAGCAGCTTAGACGGGACAGTCTATGGCTACACCTTC
CDR3 protein: CASSLDGTVYGYTF

clone size: -
J gene: TRBJ1-5
V gene: TRBV19
D gene: TRBD1
CDR3 DNA: TGTGCCAGTAGTACAGACAGGGGGACGAGCGGACAGCCCCAGCATTTT
CDR3 protein: CASSTDRGTSGQPQHF

clone size: -
J gene: TRBJ2-5
V gene: TRBV2
D gene: TRBD2
CDR3 DNA: TGTGCCAGCAGAGGCCAAGGACTAGCGCTCAGTAGTGAGACCCAGTACTTC
CDR3 protein: CASRGQGLALSSETQYF

clone size: -
J gene: TRBJ1-2
V gene: TRBV27
D gene: -
CDR3 DNA: TGTGCCAGCACCCCGCTTGGTCAGGGAGGTTCTGGCTACACCTTC
CDR3 protein: CASTPLGQGGSGYTF

clone size: once
J gene: TRBJ1-2
V gene: TRBV15
D gene: -
CDR3 DNA: TGTGCCACCAGCAGAGATCAGGGCCAGGGTGGCTACACCTTC
CDR3 protein: CATSRDQGQGGYTF

clone size: -
J gene: TRBJ2-5
V gene: TRBV28
D gene: -
CDR3 DNA: TGTGCCAGCAGCACGGGCCCGGGCTTATCATCGGCCCAGTACTTC
CDR3 protein: CASSTGPGLSSAQYF

clone size: once
J gene: TRBJ2-7
V gene: TRBV28
D gene: -
CDR3 DNA: TGTGCCACCCTAGGTTCTGTGGGGGTCTCCTACGAGCAGTACTTC
CDR3 protein: CATLGSVGVSYEQYF

clone size: -
J gene: TRBJ2-3
V gene: TRBV5-1
D gene: -
CDR3 DNA: TGCGCCAGCAGCCCCGAAGGTGGGGCAGTCACAGATACGCAGTATTTT
CDR3 protein: CASSPEGGAVTDTQYF

clone size: -
J gene: TRBJ2-3
V gene: TRBV7-6
D gene: TRBD2
CDR3 DNA: TGTGCCAGCAGGGGAGGGACCAACACAGATACGCAGTATTTT
CDR3 protein: CASRGGTNTDTQYF

clone size: -
J gene: TRBJ1-2
V gene: TRBV19
D gene: -
CDR3 DNA: TGTGCCAGTACCCTATTCGGGAACTATGGCTACACCTTC
CDR3 protein: CASTLFGNYGYTF

clone size: -
J gene: TRBJ1-1
V gene: TRBV30
D gene: -
CDR3 DNA: TGTGCCTGGAAAGGCTCTGAAGCTTTCTTT
CDR3 protein: CAWKGSEAFF

clone size: -
J gene: TRBJ1-2
V gene: TRBV30
D gene: -
CDR3 DNA: TGTGCCTGGAGTAGACAGGCGATGCGTGGCTACACCTTC
CDR3 protein: CAWSRQAMRGYTF

clone size: -
J gene: TRBJ2-1
V gene: TRBV13
D gene: -
CDR3 DNA: TGTGCCAGCAGCTTCGGCAGGGTGGTCAATGAGCAGTTCTTC
CDR3 protein: CASSFGRVVNEQFF

clone size: -
J gene: TRBJ2-5
V gene: TRBV6-5
D gene: TRBD1
CDR3 DNA: TGTGCCAGCAGTTCAGAGGGGGCAGGACACGGTGAGACCCAGTACTTC
CDR3 protein: CASSSEGAGHGETQYF

clone size: -
J gene: TRBJ2-2
V gene: TRBV7-6
D gene: -
CDR3 DNA: TGTGCCAGCAGCTTAGAATCCGGCGGGGAGCTGTTTTTT
CDR3 protein: CASSLESGGELFF

clone size: -
J gene: TRBJ1-2
V gene: TRBV28
D gene: -
CDR3 DNA: TGTGCCAGCAGTTTATCCGTATCAGGGAAGGGCTATGGCTACACCTTC
CDR3 protein: CASSLSVSGKGYGYTF

clone size: -
J gene: TRBJ2-3
V gene: TRBV18
D gene: -
CDR3 DNA: TGTGCCAGCTCACCACCGTTACAGACCCACACAGATACGCAGTATTTT
CDR3 protein: CASSPPLQTHTDTQYF

clone size: -
J gene: TRBJ1-2
V gene: TRBV28
D gene: TRBD1
CDR3 DNA: TGTGCCAGCGACCACGGGACAGGGTACGGCTATGGCTACACCTTC
CDR3 protein: CASDHGTGYGYGYTF

clone size: few
J gene: TRBJ2-5
V gene: TRBV5-1
D gene: TRBD2
CDR3 DNA: TGCGCCAGCAGCCAGGGGACTAGCGGAGAGACCCAGTACTTC
CDR3 protein: CASSQGTSGETQYF

clone size: -
J gene: TRBJ2-7
V gene: TRBV4-1
D gene: TRBD1
CDR3 DNA: TGCGCCAGCAGCCTTGACAGGGTCGACACGGGCGAGCAGTACTTC
CDR3 protein: CASSLDRVDTGEQYF